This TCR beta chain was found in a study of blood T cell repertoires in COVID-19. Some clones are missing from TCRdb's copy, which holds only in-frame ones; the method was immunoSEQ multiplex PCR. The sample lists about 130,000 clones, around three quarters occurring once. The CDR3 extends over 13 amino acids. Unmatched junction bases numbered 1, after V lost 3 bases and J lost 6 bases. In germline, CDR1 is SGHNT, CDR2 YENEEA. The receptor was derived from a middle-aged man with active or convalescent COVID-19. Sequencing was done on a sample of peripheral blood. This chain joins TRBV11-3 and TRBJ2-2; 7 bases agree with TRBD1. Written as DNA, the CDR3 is TGTGCCAGCAGCTTGGGACAGTCCGGGGAGCTGTTTTTT. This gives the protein CASSLGQSGELFF.